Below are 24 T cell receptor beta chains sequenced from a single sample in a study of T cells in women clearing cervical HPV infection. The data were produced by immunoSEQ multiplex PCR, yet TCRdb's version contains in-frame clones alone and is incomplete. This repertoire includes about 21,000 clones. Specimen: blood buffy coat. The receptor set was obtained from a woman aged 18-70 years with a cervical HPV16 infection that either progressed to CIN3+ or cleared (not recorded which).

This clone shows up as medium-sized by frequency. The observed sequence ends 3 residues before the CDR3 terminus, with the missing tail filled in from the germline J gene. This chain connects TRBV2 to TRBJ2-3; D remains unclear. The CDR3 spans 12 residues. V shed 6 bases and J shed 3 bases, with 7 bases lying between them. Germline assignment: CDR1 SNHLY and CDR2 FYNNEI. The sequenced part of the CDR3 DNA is TGTGCCAGCAGCGTAGAAACAGATACG. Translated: CASSVETDT. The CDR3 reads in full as CASSVETDTQYF.

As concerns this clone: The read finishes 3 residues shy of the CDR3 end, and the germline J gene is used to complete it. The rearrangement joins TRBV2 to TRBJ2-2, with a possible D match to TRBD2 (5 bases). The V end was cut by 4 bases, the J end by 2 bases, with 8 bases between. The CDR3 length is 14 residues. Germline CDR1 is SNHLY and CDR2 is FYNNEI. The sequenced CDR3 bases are TGTGCCAGCAGTGGCGGGCCCAACACCGGGGAG. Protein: CASSGGPNTGE. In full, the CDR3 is CASSGGPNTGELFF.

The CDR3 loop is CASSLVDREPGELFF. The sequenced part of the CDR3 DNA is TGCGCCAGCAGCTTGGTGGACAGGGAGCCCGGGGAG. This sequence joins TRBV5-1 and TRBJ2-2; 8 bases match TRBD1. Sequencing ends 3 residues short of the CDR3 end; the germline J gene provides the rest. The junction had 4 bases not matched to a gene; V was cut back by 0 bases and J by 6 bases. This CDR3 comprises 15 residues. Germline CDR1 reads SGHRS; CDR2 reads YFSETQ.

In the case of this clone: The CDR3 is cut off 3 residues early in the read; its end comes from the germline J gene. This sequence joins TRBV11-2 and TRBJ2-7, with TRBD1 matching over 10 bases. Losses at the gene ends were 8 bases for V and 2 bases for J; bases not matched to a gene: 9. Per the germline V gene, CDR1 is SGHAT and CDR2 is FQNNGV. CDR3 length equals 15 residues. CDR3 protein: CASGTRQGATYEQYF. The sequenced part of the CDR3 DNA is TGTGCCAGCGGGACCCGACAGGGGGCCACCTACGAG.

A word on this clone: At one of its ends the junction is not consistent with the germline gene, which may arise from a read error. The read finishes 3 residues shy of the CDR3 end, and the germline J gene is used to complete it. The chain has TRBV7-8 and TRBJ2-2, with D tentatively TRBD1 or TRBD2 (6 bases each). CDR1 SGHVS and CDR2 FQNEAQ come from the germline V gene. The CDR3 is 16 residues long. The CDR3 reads CASSLASLGGKGELFF. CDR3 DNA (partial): TGTGCCAGCAGCCTAGCGTCTCTTGGGGGCAAAGGGGAG.

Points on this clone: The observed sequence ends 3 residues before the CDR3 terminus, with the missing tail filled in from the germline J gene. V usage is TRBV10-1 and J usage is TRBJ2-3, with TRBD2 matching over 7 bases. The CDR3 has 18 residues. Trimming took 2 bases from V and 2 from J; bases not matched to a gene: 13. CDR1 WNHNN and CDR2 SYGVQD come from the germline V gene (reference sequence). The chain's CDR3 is CASSENLEAGLNTDTQYF. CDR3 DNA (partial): TGCGCCAGCAGTGAGAATCTCGAAGCGGGACTTAACACAGATACG.

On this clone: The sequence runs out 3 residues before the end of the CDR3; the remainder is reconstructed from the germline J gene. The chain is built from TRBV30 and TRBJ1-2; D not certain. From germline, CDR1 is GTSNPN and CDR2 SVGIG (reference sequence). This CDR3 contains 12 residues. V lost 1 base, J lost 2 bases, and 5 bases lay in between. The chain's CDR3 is CAWSAENYGYTF. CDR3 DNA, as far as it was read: TGTGCCTGGAGTGCAGAAAACTATGGC.

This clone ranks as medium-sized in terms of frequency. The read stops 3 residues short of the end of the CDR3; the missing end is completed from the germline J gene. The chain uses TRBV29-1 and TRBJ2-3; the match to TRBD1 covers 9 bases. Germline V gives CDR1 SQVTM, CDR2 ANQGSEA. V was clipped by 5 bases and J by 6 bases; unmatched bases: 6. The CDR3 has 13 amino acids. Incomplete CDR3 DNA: TGCAGCGTTTTGGGACAGGGCAGCGATACG. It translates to CSVLGQGSDT. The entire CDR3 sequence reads CSVLGQGSDTQYF.

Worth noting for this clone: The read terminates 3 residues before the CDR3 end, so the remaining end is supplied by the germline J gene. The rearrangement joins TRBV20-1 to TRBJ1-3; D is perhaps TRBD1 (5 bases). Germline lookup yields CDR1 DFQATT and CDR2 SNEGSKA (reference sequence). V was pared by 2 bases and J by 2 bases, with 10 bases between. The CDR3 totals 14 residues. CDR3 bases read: TGCAGTGCTAGAACCGCAGGGCCTGGAAACACC. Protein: CSARTAGPGNT. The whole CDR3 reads CSARTAGPGNTIYF.

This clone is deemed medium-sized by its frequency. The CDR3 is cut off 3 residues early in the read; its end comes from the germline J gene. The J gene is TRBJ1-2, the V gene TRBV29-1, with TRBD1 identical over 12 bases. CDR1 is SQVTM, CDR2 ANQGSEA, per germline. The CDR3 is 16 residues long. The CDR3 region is CSADPGQGAQDWGYTF. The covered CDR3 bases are TGCAGCGCAGACCCGGGACAGGGGGCGCAGGATTGGGGC.

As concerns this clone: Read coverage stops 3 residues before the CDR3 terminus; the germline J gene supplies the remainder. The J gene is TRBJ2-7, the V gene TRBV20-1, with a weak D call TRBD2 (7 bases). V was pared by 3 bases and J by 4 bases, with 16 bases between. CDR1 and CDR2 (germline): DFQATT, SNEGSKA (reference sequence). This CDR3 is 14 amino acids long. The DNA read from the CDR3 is TGCAGTGCTAGCACTAGGGGGAGGGCATACGAG. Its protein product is CSASTRGRAYE. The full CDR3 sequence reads CSASTRGRAYEQYF.

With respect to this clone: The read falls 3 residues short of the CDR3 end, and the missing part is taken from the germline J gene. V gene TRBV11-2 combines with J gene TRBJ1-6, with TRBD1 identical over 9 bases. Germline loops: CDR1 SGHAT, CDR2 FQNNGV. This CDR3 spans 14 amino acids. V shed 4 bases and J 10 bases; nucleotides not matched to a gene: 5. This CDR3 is CASSWDREGSPLHF. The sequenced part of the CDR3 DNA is TGTGCCAGCAGCTGGGACAGGGAGGGATCACCC.

The sequenced part of the CDR3 DNA is TGCAGTGCTAGAGATACAGGGTCGAGACTTGGGGCCAACGTC. Translated: CSARDTGSRLGANV. The complete CDR3 reads CSARDTGSRLGANVLTF. The rearrangement uses TRBV20-1 and TRBJ2-6; TRBD1 might be the D (6 bases). The read finishes 3 residues shy of the CDR3 end, and the germline J gene is used to complete it. The CDR3 consists of 17 residues. The germline V gene has CDR1 DFQATT and CDR2 SNEGSKA (reference sequence). V was pared by 0 bases and J by 3 bases, with 15 bases between.

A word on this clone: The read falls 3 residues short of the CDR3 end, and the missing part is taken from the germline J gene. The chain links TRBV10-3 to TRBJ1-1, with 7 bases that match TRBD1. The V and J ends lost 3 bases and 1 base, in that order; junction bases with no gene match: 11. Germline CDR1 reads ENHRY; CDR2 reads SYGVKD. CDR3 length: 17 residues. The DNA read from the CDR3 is TGTGCCATCAGTGATCTGAAGGGGGCGGCACCGAACACTGAA. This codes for CAISDLKGAAPNTE. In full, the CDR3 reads CAISDLKGAAPNTEAFF.

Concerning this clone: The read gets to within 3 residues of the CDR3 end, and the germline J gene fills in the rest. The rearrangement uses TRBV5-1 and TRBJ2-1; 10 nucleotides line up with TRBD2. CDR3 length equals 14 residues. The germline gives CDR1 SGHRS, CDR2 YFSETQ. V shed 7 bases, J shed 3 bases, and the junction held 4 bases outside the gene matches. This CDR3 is CASRTSGNYNEQFF. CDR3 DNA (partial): TGCGCCAGCCGAACTAGCGGGAACTACAATGAG. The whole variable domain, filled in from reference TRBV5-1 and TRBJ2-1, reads KAGVTQTPRYLIKTRGQQVTLSCSPISGHRSVSWYQQTPGQGLQFLFEYFSETQRNKGNFPGRFSGRQFSNSRSEMNVSTLELGDSALYLCASRTSGNYNEQFFGPGTRLTVL.

The DNA read from the CDR3 is TGCGCCAGCAGCATGGGACAGAGGAACGAG. It encodes CASSMGQRNE. Given in full, the CDR3 is CASSMGQRNEQYF. The chain combines TRBV5-1 with TRBJ2-7; 7 bases match TRBD1. The observed sequence ends 3 residues before the CDR3 terminus, with the missing tail filled in from the germline J gene. Germline V gene lookup returns CDR1 SGHRS and CDR2 YFSETQ. V lost 4 bases, J lost 5 bases, and 6 bases stayed unmatched. This CDR3 has 13 amino acids.

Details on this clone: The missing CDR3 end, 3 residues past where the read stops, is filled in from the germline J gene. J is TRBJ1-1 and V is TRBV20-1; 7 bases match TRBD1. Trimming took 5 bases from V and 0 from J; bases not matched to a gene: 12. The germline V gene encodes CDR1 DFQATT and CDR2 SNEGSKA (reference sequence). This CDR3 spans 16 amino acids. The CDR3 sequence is CSAHDRVRGLNTEAFF. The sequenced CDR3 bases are TGCAGTGCTCATGACAGGGTGAGGGGCCTGAACACTGAA.

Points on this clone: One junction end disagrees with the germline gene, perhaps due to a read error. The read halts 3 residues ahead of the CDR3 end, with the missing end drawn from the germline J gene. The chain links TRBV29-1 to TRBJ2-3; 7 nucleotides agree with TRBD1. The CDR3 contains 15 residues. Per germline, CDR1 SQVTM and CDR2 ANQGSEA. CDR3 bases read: TGCGGCGTTGCACCACAGGGGATCATCACAGATACG. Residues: CGVAPQGIITDT. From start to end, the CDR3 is CGVAPQGIITDTQYF.

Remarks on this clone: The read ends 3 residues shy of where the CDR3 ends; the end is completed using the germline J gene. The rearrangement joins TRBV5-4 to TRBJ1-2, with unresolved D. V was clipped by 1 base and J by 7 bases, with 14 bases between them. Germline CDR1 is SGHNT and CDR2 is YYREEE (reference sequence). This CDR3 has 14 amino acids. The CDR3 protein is CASSLKLEGVGYTF. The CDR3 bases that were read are TGTGCCAGCAGCTTGAAACTCGAGGGCGTTGGC. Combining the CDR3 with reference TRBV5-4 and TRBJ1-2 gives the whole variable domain ETGVTQSPTHLIKTRGQQVTLRCSSQSGHNTVSWYQQALGQGPQFIFQYYREEENGRGNFPPRFSGLQFPNYSSELNVNALELDDSALYLCASSLKLEGVGYTFGSGTRLTVV.

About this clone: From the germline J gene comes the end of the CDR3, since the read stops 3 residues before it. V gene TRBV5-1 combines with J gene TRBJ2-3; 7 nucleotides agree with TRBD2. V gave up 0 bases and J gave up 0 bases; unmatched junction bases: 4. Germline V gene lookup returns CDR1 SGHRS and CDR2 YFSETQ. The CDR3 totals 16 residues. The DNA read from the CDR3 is TGCGCCAGCAGCTTGGAACTAGCGAGTAGCACAGATACG. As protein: CASSLELASSTDT. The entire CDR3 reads CASSLELASSTDTQYF. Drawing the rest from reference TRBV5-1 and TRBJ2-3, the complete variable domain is KAGVTQTPRYLIKTRGQQVTLSCSPISGHRSVSWYQQTPGQGLQFLFEYFSETQRNKGNFPGRFSGRQFSNSRSEMNVSTLELGDSALYLCASSLELASSTDTQYFGPGTRLTVL.

CDR3 bases read: TGTGCCAGCAGTTTAGCGGGAGCGGGAGAGACC. It yields the protein CASSLAGAGET. The full CDR3 is CASSLAGAGETQYF. The gene calls are TRBV12-3 or TRBV12-4 and TRBJ2-5, with D perhaps TRBD2 (6 bases). The read gets to within 3 residues of the CDR3 end, and the germline J gene fills in the rest. V was trimmed by 0 bases and J by 4 bases, leaving 9 bases between them. This CDR3 comprises 14 residues.

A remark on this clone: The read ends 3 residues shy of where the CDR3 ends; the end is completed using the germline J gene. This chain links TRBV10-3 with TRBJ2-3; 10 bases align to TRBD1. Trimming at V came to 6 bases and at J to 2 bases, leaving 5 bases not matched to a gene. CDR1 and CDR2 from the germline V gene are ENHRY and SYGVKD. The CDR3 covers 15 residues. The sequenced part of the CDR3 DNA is TGTGCCATCAGGGATGGGACAGGGGCCACAGATACG. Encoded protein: CAIRDGTGATDT. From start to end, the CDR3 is CAIRDGTGATDTQYF.

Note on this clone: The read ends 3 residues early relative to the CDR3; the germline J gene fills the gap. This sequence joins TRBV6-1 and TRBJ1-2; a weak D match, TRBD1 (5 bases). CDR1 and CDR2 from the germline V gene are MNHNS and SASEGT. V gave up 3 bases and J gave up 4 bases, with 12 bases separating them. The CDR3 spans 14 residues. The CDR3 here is CASSDLGTTYGYTF. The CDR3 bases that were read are TGTGCCAGCAGTGACTTAGGGACTACCTATGGC.

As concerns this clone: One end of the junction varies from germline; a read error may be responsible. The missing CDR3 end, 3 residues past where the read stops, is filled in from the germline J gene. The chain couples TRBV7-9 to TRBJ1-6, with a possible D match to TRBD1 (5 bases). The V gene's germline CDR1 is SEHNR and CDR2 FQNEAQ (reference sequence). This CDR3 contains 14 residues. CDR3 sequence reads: CASRLDSYNSPLHF. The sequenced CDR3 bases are TGTGCCAGCAGATTAGACAGTTATAATTCACCC.